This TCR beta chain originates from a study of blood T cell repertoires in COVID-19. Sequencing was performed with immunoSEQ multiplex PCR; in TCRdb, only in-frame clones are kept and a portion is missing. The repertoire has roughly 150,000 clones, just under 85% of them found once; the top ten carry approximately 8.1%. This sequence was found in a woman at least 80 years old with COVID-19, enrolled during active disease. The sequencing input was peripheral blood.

CDR3 sequence: CASSEMWGGQPQHF. In DNA, the CDR3 is TGTGCCAGCAGTGAAATGTGGGGGGGTCAGCCCCAGCATTTT. This chain uses TRBV2 with TRBJ1-5; D is possibly TRBD1 (5 bases). Germline V gene lookup returns CDR1 SNHLY and CDR2 FYNNEI. The length of the CDR3 is 14 residues. V was cut by 2 bases and J by 6 bases, with 11 bases left in between.